Listed below are T cell receptor beta chains from one sample, sequenced in a study of neoadjuvant anti-PD-1 for oral cavity cancer. The table came from immunoSEQ multiplex PCR; TCRdb's copy has only in-frame clones and leaves some out. The data show fewer than 40,000 clones, about 83% seen once. This sample comprised PBMCs, obtained before nivolumab (anti-PD-1) treatment. Receptor source: a person aged 40-85 years with oral cavity squamous cell carcinoma. Both conserved end residues are trimmed from each CDR3. Part of the rows lack a size; the others show once, few, many or a class for expanded clones.

v_call	clone_size	j_call	cdr3_aa
TRBV2	NA	TRBJ2-2	ASRAGQANTGELF
TRBV7-2	once	TRBJ2-7	ASSRDRSSYEQY
TRBV7-2	NA	TRBJ1-6	ASSLIPENSPLH
TRBV2	NA	TRBJ1-1	ASSRQGVMNTEAF
TRBV4-3	NA	TRBJ1-5	ASSQDRNQPQH
TRBV5-1	NA	TRBJ1-4	ASRASRDSFEKLF
TRBV2	NA	TRBJ2-2	ASSGRDSANTGELF
TRBV6-1	NA	TRBJ1-6	ASSAQFNSPLH
TRBV19	NA	TRBJ1-2	ASSIATNYGYT
TRBV5-1	NA	TRBJ2-2	ASNRVSTGELF
TRBV7-2	NA	TRBJ1-3	ASSLAGGTGNTIY
TRBV5-6	NA	TRBJ1-1	ASSPPGQGEAF
TRBV28	NA	TRBJ2-3	ASSHPTTAGDTQY
TRBV7-2	medium-sized	TRBJ2-3	ASRQTGTGETDTQY
TRBV5-1	NA	TRBJ2-3	ASSSGQLADTQY
TRBV19	NA	TRBJ2-7	ASSTRTAEQY
TRBV7-3	NA	TRBJ2-3	ASSLRGIRASGRTDTQY
TRBV4-2	NA	TRBJ1-5	ASSQDRGGVQPQH
TRBV4-3	NA	TRBJ1-5	ASSQDRGQPQH
TRBV2	NA	TRBJ2-3	ASRKEIGTDTQY
TRBV11-2	NA	TRBJ2-1	ASSLVWGRSYNEQF
TRBV21-1	NA	TRBJ2-7	ASSKYREREQY
TRBV7-9	NA	TRBJ2-1	ASSLVLAGGDEQF
TRBV7-9	NA	TRBJ1-5	ASGGGGNQPQH
TRBV9	once	TRBJ1-6	ASSANQGKNSPLH
TRBV5-1	NA	TRBJ1-1	ASRPTMNTEAF
TRBV7-2	NA	TRBJ2-2	ASRVDRGLNTGELF
TRBV28	NA	TRBJ1-5	ASSFPSNQPQH
TRBV5-1	NA	TRBJ2-7	ASSLASGYEQY
TRBV5-4	NA	TRBJ2-1	ASSIDRVSYNEQF
TRBV27	NA	TRBJ2-1	ASSPPSGRTISEQF
TRBV9	NA	TRBJ2-1	ASSGEGQGSSYNEQF
TRBV5-8	NA	TRBJ1-2	ASSLERAGAYGYT
TRBV4-3	NA	TRBJ2-3	ASSLADSDTQY
TRBV6-4	NA	TRBJ2-3	ASSEGPSTDTQY
TRBV10-1	few	TRBJ2-5	ASSESVGQETQY
TRBV5-4	NA	TRBJ1-2	ASSPPPGTGVSYT